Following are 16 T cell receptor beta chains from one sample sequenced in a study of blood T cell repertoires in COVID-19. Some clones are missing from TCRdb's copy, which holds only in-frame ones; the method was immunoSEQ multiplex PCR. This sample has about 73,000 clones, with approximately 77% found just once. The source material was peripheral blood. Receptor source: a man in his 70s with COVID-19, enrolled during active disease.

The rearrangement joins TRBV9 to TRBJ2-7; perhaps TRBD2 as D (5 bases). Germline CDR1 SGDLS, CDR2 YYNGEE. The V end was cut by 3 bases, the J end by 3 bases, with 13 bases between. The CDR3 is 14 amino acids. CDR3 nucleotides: TGTGCCAGCAGCGCAGGACTTACGGTCTACGAGCAGTACTTC. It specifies CASSAGLTVYEQYF.

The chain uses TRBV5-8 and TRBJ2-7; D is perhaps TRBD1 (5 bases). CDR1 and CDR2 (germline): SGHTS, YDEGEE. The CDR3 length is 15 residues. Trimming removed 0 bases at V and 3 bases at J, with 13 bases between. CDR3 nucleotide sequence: TGTGCCAGCAGCTTGGCCTGGGGCCGAAACTACGAGCAGTACTTC. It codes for CASSLAWGRNYEQYF.

The CDR3: CATSRRLAAYNEQFF. For the CDR3, the DNA is TGTGCCACCAGCAGAAGACTAGCCGCTTACAATGAGCAGTTCTTC. V gene TRBV15 combines with J gene TRBJ2-1, with 7 bases fitting TRBD2. The V gene end was trimmed by 2 bases and the J gene end by 4 bases; junction bases not matched to a gene: 5. The CDR3 extends over 15 amino acids. The germline V gene has CDR1 LNHNV and CDR2 YYDKDF (reference sequence). Combining the CDR3 with reference TRBV15 and TRBJ2-1 gives the whole variable domain DAMVIQNPRYQVTQFGKPVTLSCSQTLNHNVMYWYQQKSSQAPKLLFHYYDKDFNNEADTPDNFQSRRPNTSFCFLDIRSPGLGDTAMYLCATSRRLAAYNEQFFGPGTRLTVL.

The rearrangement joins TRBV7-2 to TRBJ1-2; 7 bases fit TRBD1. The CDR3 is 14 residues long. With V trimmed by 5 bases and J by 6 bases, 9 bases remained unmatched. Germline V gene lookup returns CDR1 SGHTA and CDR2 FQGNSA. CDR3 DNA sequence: TGTGCCAGCAGCATACCGACAGGGCAGCATGGCTACACCTTC. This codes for CASSIPTGQHGYTF.

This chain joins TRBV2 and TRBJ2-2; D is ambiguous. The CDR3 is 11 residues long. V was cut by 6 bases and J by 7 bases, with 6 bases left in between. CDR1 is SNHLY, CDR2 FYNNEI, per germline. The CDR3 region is CASRRIGELFF. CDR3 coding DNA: TGTGCCAGCAGGCGTATCGGGGAGCTGTTTTTT.

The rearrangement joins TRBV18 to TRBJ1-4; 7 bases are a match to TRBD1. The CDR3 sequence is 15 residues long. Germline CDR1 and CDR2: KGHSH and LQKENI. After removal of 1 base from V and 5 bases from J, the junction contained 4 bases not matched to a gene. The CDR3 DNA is TGTGCCAGCTCACCACGGGGACAGCAAAATGAAAAACTGTTTTTT. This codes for CASSPRGQQNEKLFF. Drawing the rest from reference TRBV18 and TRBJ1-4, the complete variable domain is NAGVMQNPRHLVRRRGQEARLRCSPMKGHSHVYWYRQLPEEGLKFMVYLQKENIIDESGMPKERFSAEFPKEGPSILRIQQVVRGDSAAYFCASSPRGQQNEKLFFGSGTQLSVL.

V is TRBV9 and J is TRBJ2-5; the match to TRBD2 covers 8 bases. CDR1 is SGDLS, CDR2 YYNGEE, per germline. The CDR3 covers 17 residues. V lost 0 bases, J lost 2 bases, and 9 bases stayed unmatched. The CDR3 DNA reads TGTGCCAGCAGCGTAGCTATTACGGGAGGGATTCAAGAGACCCAGTACTTC. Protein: CASSVAITGGIQETQYF.

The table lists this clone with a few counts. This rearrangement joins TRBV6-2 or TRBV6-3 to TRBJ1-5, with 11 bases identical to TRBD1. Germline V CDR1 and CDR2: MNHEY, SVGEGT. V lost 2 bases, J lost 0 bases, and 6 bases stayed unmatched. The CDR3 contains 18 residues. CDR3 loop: CASSYERDRGYSNQPQHF. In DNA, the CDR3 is TGTGCCAGCAGTTACGAAAGGGACAGGGGGTATAGCAATCAGCCCCAGCATTTT.

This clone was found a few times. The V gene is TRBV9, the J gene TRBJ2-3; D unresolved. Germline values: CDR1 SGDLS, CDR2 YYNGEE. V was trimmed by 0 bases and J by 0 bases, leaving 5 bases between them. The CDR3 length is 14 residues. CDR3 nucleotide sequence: TGTGCCAGCAGCGTAGACATTAGCACAGATACGCAGTATTTT. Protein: CASSVDISTDTQYF. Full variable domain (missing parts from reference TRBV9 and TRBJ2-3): DSGVTQTPKHLITATGQRVTLRCSPRSGDLSVYWYQQSLDQGLQFLIQYYNGEERAKGNILERFSAQQFPDLHSELNLSSLELGDSALYFCASSVDISTDTQYFGPGTRLTVL.

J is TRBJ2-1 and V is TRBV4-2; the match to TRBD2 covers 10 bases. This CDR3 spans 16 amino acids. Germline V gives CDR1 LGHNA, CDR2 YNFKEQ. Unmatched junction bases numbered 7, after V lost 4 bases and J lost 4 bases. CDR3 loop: CASSLEPGLAYNEQFF. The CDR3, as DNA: TGTGCCAGCAGCCTGGAGCCGGGACTAGCGTACAATGAGCAGTTCTTC.

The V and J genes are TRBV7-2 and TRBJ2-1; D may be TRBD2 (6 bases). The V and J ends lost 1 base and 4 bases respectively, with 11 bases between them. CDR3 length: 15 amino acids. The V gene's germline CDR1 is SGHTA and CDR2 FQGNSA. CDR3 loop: CASSLVELAYNEQFF. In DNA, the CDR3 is TGTGCCAGCAGCTTAGTTGAGCTAGCGTACAATGAGCAGTTCTTC.

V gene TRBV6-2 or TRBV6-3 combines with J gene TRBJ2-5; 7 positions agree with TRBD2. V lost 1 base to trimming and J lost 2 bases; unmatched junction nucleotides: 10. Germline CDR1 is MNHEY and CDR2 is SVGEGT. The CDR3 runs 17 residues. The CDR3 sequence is CASSYYVGSGLQETQYF. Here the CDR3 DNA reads TGTGCCAGCAGTTACTATGTTGGTAGCGGGCTACAAGAGACCCAGTACTTC.

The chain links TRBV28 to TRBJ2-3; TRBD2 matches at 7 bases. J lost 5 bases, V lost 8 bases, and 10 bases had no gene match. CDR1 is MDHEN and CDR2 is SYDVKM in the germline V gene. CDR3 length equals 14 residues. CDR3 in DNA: TGTGCCAGCCTGGCGGGAGTTAGGGGAGATACGCAGTATTTT. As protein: CASLAGVRGDTQYF.

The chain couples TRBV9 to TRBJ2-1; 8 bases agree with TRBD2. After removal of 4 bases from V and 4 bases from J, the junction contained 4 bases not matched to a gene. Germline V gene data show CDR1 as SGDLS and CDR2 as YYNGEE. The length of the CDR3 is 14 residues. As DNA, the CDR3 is TGTGCCAGCAGCTCTAGCGGGCAATACAATGAGCAGTTCTTC. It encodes CASSSSGQYNEQFF. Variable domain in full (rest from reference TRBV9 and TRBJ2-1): DSGVTQTPKHLITATGQRVTLRCSPRSGDLSVYWYQQSLDQGLQFLIQYYNGEERAKGNILERFSAQQFPDLHSELNLSSLELGDSALYFCASSSSGQYNEQFFGPGTRLTVL.

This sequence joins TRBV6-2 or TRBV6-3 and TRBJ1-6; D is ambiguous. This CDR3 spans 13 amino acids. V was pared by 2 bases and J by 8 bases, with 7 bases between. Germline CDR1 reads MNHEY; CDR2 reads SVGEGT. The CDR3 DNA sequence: TGTGCCAGCAGTTACGTTACGGATTCACCCCTCCACTTT. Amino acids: CASSYVTDSPLHF.

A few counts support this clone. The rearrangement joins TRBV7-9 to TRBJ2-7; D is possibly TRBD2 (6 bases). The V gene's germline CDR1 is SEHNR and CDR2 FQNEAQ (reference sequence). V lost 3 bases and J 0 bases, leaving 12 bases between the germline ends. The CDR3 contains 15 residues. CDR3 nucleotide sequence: TGTGCCAGCAGCTTGACTAGTCGAAGCTCCTACGAGCAGTACTTC. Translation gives CASSLTSRSSYEQYF.